Each of the 8 T cell receptor beta chains below was sequenced from the same sample in a study of T cell repertoires in cytomegalovirus infection. In TCRdb, the reads were re-called with MiXCR into one record per CDR3 protein. The sample has roughly 630,000 distinct CDR3 sequences, roughly 26% seen once. Material: CD8+ T cells from PBMCs. The receptor set was obtained from a human donor in good health (CMV status not recorded). Some clones in this sample may be carry-over from other donors' samples.

The chain carries TRBV14 and TRBJ2-5, with 8 bases fitting TRBD1. The CDR3 sequence is 15 residues long. V shed 2 bases, J shed 1 base, and the junction held 3 bases outside the gene matches. Germline lookup yields CDR1 SGHDN and CDR2 FVKESK. The DNA of the CDR3 is TGTGCCAGCAGCCAACCGCAGGGGGCCCAAGAGACCCAGTACTTC. The encoded protein is CASSQPQGAQETQYF.

This clonotype was detected only a few times. This chain links TRBV12-3 or TRBV12-4 with TRBJ2-7; the match to TRBD1 covers 7 bases. V dropped 4 bases and J dropped 2; count of bases not matched to a gene: 8. The CDR3 has 15 residues. In DNA, the CDR3 is TGTGCCAGCAGTTCGGGGACAGCCGTAGCCTACGAGCAGTACTTC. This encodes CASSSGTAVAYEQYF.

The chain uses TRBV28 and TRBJ1-5; D uncertain. Deletions cut 1 base from V and 0 bases from J, with 16 bases between. The CDR3 totals 18 residues. Germline loops: CDR1 MDHEN, CDR2 SYDVKM. CDR3 DNA sequence: TGTGCCAGCAGTTTATTTCCTGTAGGAGGGTATAGCAATCAGCCCCAGCATTTT. Translation gives CASSLFPVGGYSNQPQHF.

V usage is TRBV13 and J usage is TRBJ2-3; 12 positions match TRBD1. Germline V gene sequence: CDR1 PRHDT, CDR2 FYEKMQ (reference sequence). Unmatched junction bases numbered 4, after V lost 4 bases and J lost 5 bases. The CDR3 is made up of 15 amino acids. The CDR3 DNA sequence: TGTGCCAGCAGCTCCCGGGACAGGGGGCGAGATACGCAGTATTTT. Residues: CASSSRDRGRDTQYF.

This clonotype was counted a few times. One end of the junction is discordant with germline, which a read error may explain. The chain joins TRBV29-1 to TRBJ2-1; a possible D gene is TRBD2 (5 bases). Germline V gene lookup returns CDR1 SQVTM and CDR2 ANQGSEA. This CDR3 has 15 amino acids. CDR3 sequence: CSVENPRGAYNEQFF. CDR3 bases: TGCAGTGTTGAAAATCCCCGGGGAGCCTACAATGAGCAGTTCTTC.

Only a few counts were recorded for this clonotype. This rearrangement joins TRBV25-1 to TRBJ1-1, with D maybe TRBD1 (5 bases). CDR3 length: 14 residues. The V gene's germline CDR1 is MGHDK and CDR2 SYGVNS. Trimming left V 3 bases short and J 7 bases short, with 15 bases between. CDR3 in DNA: TGTGCCAGCAGTGATATGGTACGGGGGAGTGAAGCTTTCTTT. Translating gives CASSDMVRGSEAFF.

The chain combines TRBV28 with TRBJ1-4; a possible D gene is TRBD1 (6 bases). The germline gives CDR1 MDHEN, CDR2 SYDVKM. The CDR3 contains 14 residues. V gave up 2 bases and J gave up 8 bases, with 12 bases separating them. The CDR3 loop is CASSLTGGREKLFF. The CDR3 DNA reads TGTGCCAGCAGTTTAACGGGGGGGCGGGAAAAACTGTTTTTT.

The table lists this clonotype with many counts. Relative to the germline gene, one junction end is altered; a read error may explain this. The chain links TRBV6-4 to TRBJ2-1; perhaps TRBD2 as D (5 bases). The CDR3 length is 14 residues. The germline V gene has CDR1 MRHNA and CDR2 SNTAGT. This CDR3 is CASSAIPGLAWQIF. DNA for the CDR3: TGTGCCAGCAGTGCAATCCCGGGGTTAGCCTGGCAGATCTTC.